This T cell receptor (beta chain) is from a study of identical twins' blood T cells. Study results and limitations: V gene usage reportedly matched far better within twin pairs than unrelated donors.

Each TCR cDNA library carried sample-specific barcodes on both ends. Under the authors' procedure: Each donor had about 95,000 to nearly 500,000 clonotypes. From the 5' RACE reads, TCRdb called clonotypes with MiXCR, one entry per CDR3 protein. The V and J calls here are based on TCRdb, not the publication. The sample consists of a few hundred thousand distinct CDR3 sequences, over 25% of them appearing once. CDR1 KGHSH and CDR2 LQKENI come from the germline V gene. The V gene lost 3 bases and the J gene lost 4 bases, with 13 bases spanning the gap. This CDR3 is 15 amino acids long. Turning to this clonotype: Its antigen is as yet unknown.

Specimen: PBMCs. The clonotype originates from a woman aged 18-55 years in good health. The chain links TRBV18 to TRBJ1-5, with TRBD1 as a possible D gene (5 bases). The CDR3 nucleotides are TGTGCCAGCTCACCGTTTGGGACGGGGAATCAGCCCCAGCATTTT. Protein product: CASSPFGTGNQPQHF. Using reference TRBV18 and TRBJ1-5 for the parts outside the CDR3, the full variable domain is NAGVMQNPRHLVRRRGQEARLRCSPMKGHSHVYWYRQLPEEGLKFMVYLQKENIIDESGMPKERFSAEFPKEGPSILRIQQVVRGDSAAYFCASSPFGTGNQPQHFGDGTRLSIL.